A selection of T cell receptor beta chains follows, all from one sample in a study of identifying expanded T cells in peripheral blood. The data were produced by immunoSEQ multiplex PCR, yet TCRdb's version contains in-frame clones alone and is incomplete. The top ten hold 5.5% of the sample, which has some 97,000 clones, approximately 89% seen once. The sample was blood. Receptors were obtained from a person aged 18 to 75 in good health. Each CDR3 is given with its conserved first and last residue. Each record gives: J gene, D gene, V gene, clone size, CDR3 DNA, CDR3 protein. A D gene is named only where the DNA matches it firmly. Size tells how often a clone was seen (once, few, many) or the class of an expanded clone, and some rows leave it out.

TRBJ2-7,TRBD2,TRBV14,NA,TGTGCCAGCAGCCAAGTCGGGGGGGGTGTCGAGCAGTACTTC,CASSQVGGGVEQYF
TRBJ1-2,NA,TRBV2,NA,TGTGCCAGCAGTGAGACAAACTATGGCTACACCTTC,CASSETNYGYTF
TRBJ2-2,NA,TRBV29-1,NA,TGCAGCGTTGATACAGAGGTCGGGAACACCGGGGAGCTGTTTTTT,CSVDTEVGNTGELFF
TRBJ1-4,TRBD1,TRBV4-2,NA,TGTGCCAGCAGCCCAACCGGACAGGGGCGATTTACTAATGAAAAACTGTTTTTT,CASSPTGQGRFTNEKLFF
TRBJ1-1,NA,TRBV5-4,NA,TGTGCCAGCAGCAAAAACACGGACCTGGCCACGACTGAAGCTTTCTTT,CASSKNTDLATTEAFF
TRBJ2-1,TRBD2,TRBV18,NA,TGTGCCAGCTCACTGACGCCTAGCGGGAGAAAGAATGAGCAGTTCTTC,CASSLTPSGRKNEQFF
TRBJ1-2,NA,TRBV6-1,NA,TGTGCCAGCAGTGAAGTAGTAGACTATGGCTACACCTTC,CASSEVVDYGYTF
TRBJ1-1,TRBD1,TRBV7-8,NA,TGTGCCAGCAGCTTAGTACCGGGACAGGGGCGTGTGAACACTGAAGCTTTCTTT,CASSLVPGQGRVNTEAFF
TRBJ2-7,NA,TRBV2,once,TGTGCCAGCAGTGAAGCGCTTATGGAGTACTTC,CASSEALMEYF
TRBJ2-3,NA,TRBV14,NA,TGTGCCAGCAGCCAAGTGAGGAGCACAGATACGCAGTATTTT,CASSQVRSTDTQYF
TRBJ1-5,TRBD1,TRBV6-1,NA,TGTGCCAGCAGTGGGACGGACAGGGGAGGGATGCCCCAGCATTTT,CASSGTDRGGMPQHF
TRBJ1-1,NA,TRBV5-4,NA,TGTGCCAGCAGCTTGCGGGACATGAACACTGAAGCTTTCTTT,CASSLRDMNTEAFF
TRBJ1-2,NA,TRBV19,NA,TGTGCCAGTAGTAGCCCCGGGGCGATTGGGAGTATTAACTATGGCTACACCTTC,CASSSPGAIGSINYGYTF
TRBJ1-5,NA,TRBV4-3,NA,TGCGCCAGCAGCCAGGGCACAGGGACTCAGCCCCAGCATTTT,CASSQGTGTQPQHF
TRBJ2-5,NA,TRBV9,NA,TGTGCCAGCAGCGTAGAAGGCGGGTTCCGGGGGACCCAGTACTTC,CASSVEGGFRGTQYF
TRBJ1-6,NA,TRBV5-1,NA,TGCGCCAGCAGCTTGGGAGGTAATAATTCACCCCTCCACTTT,CASSLGGNNSPLHF
TRBJ1-6,TRBD1,TRBV19,NA,TGTGCCAGTGGGGACAGGGAGAATTCACCCCTCCACTTT,CASGDRENSPLHF